This TCR beta chain was identified during a study of cytomegalovirus exposure and HLA in healthy donors. Broader study findings: Cytomegalovirus-associated status was assigned to about 180 TCR beta chains. According to a subsequent analysis, TCR clusters from the first cohort were inclined to appear together in the roughly 120 validation repertoires. Three chains linked to CMV were shown in vitro to be specific for CMV antigens.

Separate from the approximately 700-subject first cohort was the approximately 120-subject validation cohort, to which the donors belonged. Details on this clone: The antigen remains undetermined.

With 2 bases removed from V and 6 bases from J, the gap between germline ends came to 13 bases. This CDR3 contains 14 residues. The V gene's germline CDR1 is GTSNPN and CDR2 SVGIG (reference sequence). Generated by immunoSEQ multiplex PCR, the TCRdb table keeps only in-frame clones and is missing some. Of about 130,000 clones in the sample, 89% are singletons; the top ten hold about 8.2%. This clonotype originated in a young woman in good health and CMV-seropositive. The chain combines TRBV30 with TRBJ2-2; maybe TRBD2 (6 bases). What was sequenced was PBMCs. CDR3 nucleotide sequence: TGTGCCTGGAGTCCCGGTCCGGGAGCCGGGGAGCTGTTTTTT. Amino acids: CAWSPGPGAGELFF.